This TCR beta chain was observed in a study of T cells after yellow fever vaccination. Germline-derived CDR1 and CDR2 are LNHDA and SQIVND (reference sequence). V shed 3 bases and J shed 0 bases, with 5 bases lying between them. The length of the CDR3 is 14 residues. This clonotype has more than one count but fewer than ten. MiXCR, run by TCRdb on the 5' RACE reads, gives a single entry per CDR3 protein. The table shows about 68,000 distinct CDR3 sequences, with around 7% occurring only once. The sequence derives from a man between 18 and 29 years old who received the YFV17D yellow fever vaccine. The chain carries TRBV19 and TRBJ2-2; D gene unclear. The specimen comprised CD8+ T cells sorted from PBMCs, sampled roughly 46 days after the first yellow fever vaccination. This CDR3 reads CASSIWSNTGELFF. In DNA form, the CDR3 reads TGTGCCAGTAGTATCTGGTCGAACACCGGGGAGCTGTTTTTT.